What follows describes a single T cell receptor (beta chain). The repertoire was sequenced with immunoSEQ multiplex PCR; TCRdb's copy has only in-frame clones and lacks some. The table shows tens of thousands of clones, with 90% to 95% occurring only once. The source of the sample is a study of T cell changes during pregnancy in multiple sclerosis. The CDR3 contains 13 residues. Germline CDR1 reads MNHNS; CDR2 reads SASEGT. Trimming shortened V by 7 bases and J by 0 bases, and 8 bases separated the two germline ends. The input for sequencing was peripheral blood, taken in the first trimester of pregnancy. This clonotype originated in a female donor with multiple sclerosis, enrolled in a pregnancy study. This chain connects TRBV6-1 to TRBJ2-3; no clear D. The CDR3 here is CASNFASTDTQYF. In nucleotides, the CDR3 is TGTGCCAGCAATTTCGCGAGCACAGATACGCAGTATTTT.